The 24 T cell receptor beta chains reported below all come from one sample, sequenced in a study of post-analysis software for immune sequencing data. The study, taken as a whole, reports: There were about 5 TRBV segments more frequent in patients than controls, and TRBV5-6, TRBV5-1 and TRBV20-1 were among them.

Carried by the TCR beta cDNA libraries were unique molecular identifiers. TCRdb fed the PCR reads into MiXCR, producing one record per CDR3 protein. This table holds hundreds of thousands of distinct CDR3 sequences, around 64% found once. No antigens are known for them. Sequenced: blood. The source of these receptors is a girl aged 2 to 9 with multiple sclerosis.

Only a few counts were recorded for this clonotype. J is TRBJ2-1 and V is TRBV12-3 or TRBV12-4, with 7 bases that match TRBD2. With V trimmed by 3 bases and J by 9 bases, 14 bases remained unmatched. The CDR3 contains 16 residues. The DNA of the CDR3 is TGTGCCAGCAGTTTTGTCGTTGGGGCGCGGGAGAGTGAGCAGTTCTTC. Translating it yields CASSFVVGARESEQFF.

The chain is built from TRBV25-1 and TRBJ1-2; 7 bases map to TRBD1. Germline assignment: CDR1 MGHDK and CDR2 SYGVNS. V shed 6 bases, J shed 2 bases, and the junction held 6 bases outside the gene matches. This CDR3 comprises 14 residues. The CDR3: CASREQGMNYGYTF. DNA of the CDR3: TGTGCCAGCAGGGAACAGGGGATGAACTATGGCTACACCTTC.

The V and J genes are TRBV5-1 and TRBJ2-3; unclear D gene. The V gene lost 6 bases and the J gene lost 0 bases, with 8 bases spanning the gap. Germline V gene lookup returns CDR1 SGHRS and CDR2 YFSETQ. The CDR3 is 13 amino acids. The CDR3: CASIDRSTDTQYF. CDR3 coding DNA: TGCGCCAGCATAGACCGCAGCACAGATACGCAGTATTTT. Based on the CDR3 plus reference TRBV5-1 and TRBJ2-3, the full variable domain is KAGVTQTPRYLIKTRGQQVTLSCSPISGHRSVSWYQQTPGQGLQFLFEYFSETQRNKGNFPGRFSGRQFSNSRSEMNVSTLELGDSALYLCASIDRSTDTQYFGPGTRLTVL.

The V call is TRBV7-9, the J call TRBJ2-5, with TRBD2 matching over 15 bases. The V and J ends lost 4 bases and 3 bases, in that order; junction bases with no gene match: 6. Per germline, CDR1 SEHNR and CDR2 FQNEAQ (reference sequence). CDR3 size: 17 residues. In DNA, the CDR3 is TGTGCCAGCAGCTCAGGACTAGCGGGAGGGGTAGAAGAGACCCAGTACTTC. Translation: CASSSGLAGGVEETQYF.

This rearrangement joins TRBV27 to TRBJ2-1, with 11 bases aligning to TRBD2. The J segment lost 1 base and the V segment lost 5 bases, leaving 10 bases of the junction unmatched. From germline, CDR1 is MNHEY and CDR2 SMNVEV (reference sequence). CDR3 length equals 18 residues. CDR3 sequence: CASSLINIAGGSYNEQFF. The CDR3 nucleotides read TGTGCCAGCAGTCTCATAAATATAGCGGGAGGGTCCTACAATGAGCAGTTCTTC.

V gene TRBV20-1 combines with J gene TRBJ2-2, with 10 bases identical to TRBD2. The CDR3 covers 16 residues. The germline CDR1 and CDR2 sequences are DFQATT and SNEGSKA (reference sequence). With 2 bases clipped from V and 7 bases from J, the junction kept 10 bases outside the gene matches. CDR3 coding DNA: TGCAGTGCTAGACCTAGCGGGAGATCTCGGAACGGGGAGCTGTTTTTT. As protein: CSARPSGRSRNGELFF.

This clonotype occurred a few times. The chain combines TRBV6-6 with TRBJ1-2; 7 bases agree with TRBD1. The CDR3 is made up of 13 amino acids. J lost 7 bases, V lost 6 bases, and 8 bases had no gene match. Germline V gene lookup returns CDR1 MNHNY and CDR2 SVGAGI (reference sequence). CDR3 coding DNA: TGTGCCAGCAGCTCTACGACAGGGCGTGGCTACACCTTC. This sequence encodes CASSSTTGRGYTF.

V and J are TRBV7-2 and TRBJ2-7; D perhaps matches TRBD2 (5 bases). Trimming cost V 5 bases and J 0 bases, with 11 bases left between them. CDR3 length: 14 amino acids. CDR1 is SGHTA, CDR2 FQGNSA, per germline. This chain's CDR3 is CASSGSLSSYEQYF. CDR3 coding DNA: TGTGCCAGCAGCGGGAGCCTGAGCTCCTACGAGCAGTACTTC.

J is TRBJ2-7 and V is TRBV6-6; D might be TRBD2 (6 bases). V shed 4 bases and J shed 2 bases, with 18 bases lying between them. CDR3 length: 16 residues. The germline gives CDR1 MNHNY, CDR2 SVGAGI (reference sequence). This CDR3 reads CASSSSASVGAYEQYF. The CDR3 DNA is TGTGCCAGCAGTTCATCAGCTAGCGTGGGCGCCTACGAGCAGTACTTC.

This clonotype was seen more than once but under ten times. V is TRBV27 and J is TRBJ2-7; D may be TRBD1 or TRBD2 (6 bases each). The CDR3 length is 15 residues. V lost 7 bases and J lost 1, with 17 bases in between. The V gene's germline CDR1 is MNHEY and CDR2 SMNVEV (reference sequence). Here the CDR3 DNA reads TGTGCCAGCAAGGGGGGACCCCTGGAATCCTACGAGCAGTACTTC. Its protein product is CASKGGPLESYEQYF.

The chain links TRBV11-2 to TRBJ2-1, with 10 nucleotides matching TRBD2. Per the germline V gene, CDR1 is SGHAT and CDR2 is FQNNGV. V gave up 6 bases and J gave up 4 bases; unmatched junction bases: 15. The CDR3 contains 18 residues. The DNA for the CDR3 is TGTGCCAGCAGGTCCTCTAGCGGGAGTAGCAGGCTTTACAATGAGCAGTTCTTC. It is translated as CASRSSSGSSRLYNEQFF.

The rearrangement joins TRBV29-1 to TRBJ1-2; no clear D gene. The CDR3 has 13 residues. The germline gives CDR1 SQVTM, CDR2 ANQGSEA. V was pared by 4 bases and J by 8 bases, with 17 bases between. In DNA form, the CDR3 reads TGCAGCGTTGGAGAGGAGAGGGCTTGGGGCTACACCTTC. It is translated as CSVGEERAWGYTF.

This clonotype was seen only once. V is TRBV4-2 and J is TRBJ1-5; D ambiguous. This CDR3 has 17 amino acids. The germline V gene encodes CDR1 LGHNA and CDR2 YNFKEQ. V was trimmed by 1 base and J by 2 bases, leaving 15 bases between them. The CDR3 loop reads CASSQVRGFEGNQPQHF. As DNA, the CDR3 is TGTGCCAGCAGCCAAGTGAGAGGGTTCGAAGGCAATCAGCCCCAGCATTTT.

The V call is TRBV20-1, the J call TRBJ2-5, with D unclear. CDR1 DFQATT and CDR2 SNEGSKA come from the germline V gene (reference sequence). This CDR3 has 14 residues. Trimming took off 0 bases at V and 1 base at J, with 9 bases between the two ends. As DNA, the CDR3 is TGCAGTGCTAGAGATCGACACGTCCAAGAGACCCAGTACTTC. It encodes CSARDRHVQETQYF.

V gene TRBV21-1 combines with J gene TRBJ1-5; TRBD1, the D gene given by the table, was not confirmed from the DNA. TRBV21-1 is a known pseudogene. The CDR3 spans 15 residues. The CDR3 sequence is CASSTWKGGNQPQHF. In nucleotides, the CDR3 is TGTGCCAGCAGCACGTGGAAGGGGGGTAATCAGCCCCAGCATTTT.

This clonotype was picked up a small number of times. The chain recombines TRBV5-1 with TRBJ2-1; 8 bases fit TRBD1. This CDR3 is 16 amino acids long. Germline-derived CDR1 and CDR2 are SGHRS and YFSETQ. Losses at the gene ends were 0 bases for V and 0 bases for J; bases not matched to a gene: 2. CDR3 DNA sequence: TGCGCCAGCAGCTTGGCCGACAGGGGCTCCTACAATGAGCAGTTCTTC. Translated: CASSLADRGSYNEQFF.

This clonotype was detected only once. The rearrangement uses TRBV27 and TRBJ2-5; D gene ambiguous. The CDR3 covers 13 residues. Germline CDR1 is MNHEY and CDR2 is SMNVEV (reference sequence). V was pared by 6 bases and J by 3 bases, with 11 bases between. The CDR3 is CASRLKNEETQYF. CDR3 sequence (DNA): TGTGCCAGCAGACTAAAAAACGAAGAGACCCAGTACTTC.

The genes are TRBV7-9 and TRBJ2-7; the D is unclear. The germline V gene has CDR1 SEHNR and CDR2 FQNEAQ (reference sequence). The CDR3 is 14 residues long. Deletions cut 0 bases from V and 2 bases from J, with 8 bases between. The DNA of the CDR3 is TGTGCCAGCAGCTTAGCGCCCAGGCCCTACGAGCAGTACTTC. Its translation: CASSLAPRPYEQYF.

This clonotype was counted only a few times. V and J are TRBV29-1 and TRBJ1-5; D gene unclear. The CDR3 runs 12 residues. The germline V and J ends were trimmed by 3 bases and 3 bases, with 6 bases remaining between them. Germline CDR1 and CDR2: SQVTM and ANQGSEA. The chain's CDR3 is CSVDKHNQPQHF. CDR3 sequence (DNA): TGCAGCGTTGATAAACACAATCAGCCCCAGCATTTT. Filled out from reference TRBV29-1 and TRBJ1-5, the complete variable domain reads SAVISQKPSRDICQRGTSLTIQCQVDSQVTMMFWYRQQPGQSLTLIATANQGSEATYESGFVIDKFPISRPNLTFSTLTVSNMSPEDSSIYLCSVDKHNQPQHFGDGTRLSIL.

This clonotype was seen more than once but under ten times. The CDR3 nucleotides read TGTGCCAGCAGTCCCGGGACTAGCGGATTCCAAGAGACCCAGTACTTC. Translated: CASSPGTSGFQETQYF. The rearrangement uses TRBV6-5 and TRBJ2-5; 11 bases map to TRBD2. Germline lookup yields CDR1 MNHEY and CDR2 SVGAGI. The CDR3 spans 16 residues. V gave up 5 bases and J gave up 1 base; unmatched junction bases: 6.

This clonotype is a singleton in its sample. This chain links TRBV7-3 with TRBJ1-2; the D gene is possibly TRBD1 (6 bases). Trimming cost V 4 bases and J 6 bases, with 12 bases left between them. This CDR3 contains 13 residues. Germline CDR1 and CDR2: SGHTA and FQGTGA. In DNA form, the CDR3 reads TGTGCCAGCAGCTCCGGACAGCCCGATGGCTACACCTTC. The encoded protein is CASSSGQPDGYTF.

This clonotype was seen just once. The chain uses TRBV20-1 and TRBJ2-1; no firm D call. Germline V lookup: CDR1 DFQATT, CDR2 SNEGSKA (reference sequence). This CDR3 has 17 amino acids. V lost 6 bases and J lost 3, with 24 bases in between. The CDR3 bases are TGCAGTGCCACCCCTGGGGTCGGTAGCAGGTACTACAATGAGCAGTTCTTC. Amino acids: CSATPGVGSRYYNEQFF.

V is TRBV10-3 and J is TRBJ1-2; possibly TRBD1 for D (6 bases). The germline gives CDR1 ENHRY, CDR2 SYGVKD. V lost 6 bases to trimming and J lost 4 bases, with 9 bases between them. The CDR3 consists of 12 residues. CDR3 region: CAISAQGYGYTF. The CDR3 nucleotides read TGTGCCATCAGCGCACAGGGCTATGGCTACACCTTC.

This clonotype appeared a few times. The gene calls are TRBV7-2 and TRBJ2-7; D unresolved. Per the germline V gene, CDR1 is SGHTA and CDR2 is FQGNSA. This CDR3 comprises 12 residues. V was clipped by 1 base and J by 6 bases, with 7 bases between them. The CDR3 sequence: CASSLVVAEQYF. The CDR3 nucleotides read TGTGCCAGCAGCTTAGTAGTGGCCGAGCAGTACTTC. The full variable domain, in which reference TRBV7-2 and TRBJ2-7 provide the parts outside the CDR3, is GAGVSQSPSNKVTEKGKDVELRCDPISGHTALYWYRQSLGQGLEFLIYFQGNSAPDKSGLPSDRFSAERTGGSVSTLTIQRTQQEDSAVYLCASSLVVAEQYFGPGTRLTVT.